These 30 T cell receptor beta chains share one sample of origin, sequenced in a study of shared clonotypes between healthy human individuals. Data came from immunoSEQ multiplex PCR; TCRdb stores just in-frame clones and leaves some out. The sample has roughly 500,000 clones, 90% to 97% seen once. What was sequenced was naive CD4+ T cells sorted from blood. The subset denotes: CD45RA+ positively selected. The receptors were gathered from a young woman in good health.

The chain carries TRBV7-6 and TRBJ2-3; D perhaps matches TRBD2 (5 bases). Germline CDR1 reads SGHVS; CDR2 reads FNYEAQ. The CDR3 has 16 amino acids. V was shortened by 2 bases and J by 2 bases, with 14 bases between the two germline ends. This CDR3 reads CASSLYPHGNTDTQYF. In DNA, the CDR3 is TGTGCCAGCAGCTTATACCCGCACGGGAACACAGATACGCAGTATTTT.

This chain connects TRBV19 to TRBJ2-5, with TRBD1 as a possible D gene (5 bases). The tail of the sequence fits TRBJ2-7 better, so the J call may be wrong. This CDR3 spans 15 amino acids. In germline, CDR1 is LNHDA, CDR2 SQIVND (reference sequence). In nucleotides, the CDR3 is TGTGCCAGTTCTTCAAAGGCGACAAGGGGCTACGAGCAGTACTTC. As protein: CASSSKATRGYEQYF.

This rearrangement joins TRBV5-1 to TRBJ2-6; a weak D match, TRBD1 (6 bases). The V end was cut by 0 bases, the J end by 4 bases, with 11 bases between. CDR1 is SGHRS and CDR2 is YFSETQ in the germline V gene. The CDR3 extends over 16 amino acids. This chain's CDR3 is CASSLAPGDGANVLTF. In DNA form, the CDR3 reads TGCGCCAGCAGCTTGGCCCCAGGGGACGGGGCCAACGTCCTGACTTTC.

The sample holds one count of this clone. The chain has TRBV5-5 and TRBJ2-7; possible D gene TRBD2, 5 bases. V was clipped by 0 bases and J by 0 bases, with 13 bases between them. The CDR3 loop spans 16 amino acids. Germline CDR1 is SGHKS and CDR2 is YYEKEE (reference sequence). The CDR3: CASSLVWGESSYEQYF. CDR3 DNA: TGTGCCAGCAGCTTGGTGTGGGGAGAAAGCTCCTACGAGCAGTACTTC. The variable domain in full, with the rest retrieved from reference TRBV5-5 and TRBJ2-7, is DAGVTQSPTHLIKTRGQQVTLRCSPISGHKSVSWYQQVLGQGPQFIFQYYEKEERGRGNFPDRFSARQFPNYSSELNVNALLLGDSALYLCASSLVWGESSYEQYFGPGTRLTVT.

The CDR3 region has the DNA TGCGCCAGCAGCCACCCGGGCAGTACCCTCTACGAGCAGTACTTC. It is translated as CASSHPGSTLYEQYF. The rearrangement uses TRBV4-1 and TRBJ2-7; D is ambiguous. Germline V gene lookup returns CDR1 MGHRA and CDR2 YSYEKL. V dropped 3 bases and J dropped 3 bases, with 15 bases sitting between them. CDR3 size: 15 residues.

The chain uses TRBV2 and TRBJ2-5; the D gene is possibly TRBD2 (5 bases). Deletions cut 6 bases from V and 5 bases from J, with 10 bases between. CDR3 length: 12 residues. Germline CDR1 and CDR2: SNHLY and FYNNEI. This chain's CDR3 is CASRGGFETQYF. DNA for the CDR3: TGTGCCAGCAGAGGAGGTTTCGAGACCCAGTACTTC.

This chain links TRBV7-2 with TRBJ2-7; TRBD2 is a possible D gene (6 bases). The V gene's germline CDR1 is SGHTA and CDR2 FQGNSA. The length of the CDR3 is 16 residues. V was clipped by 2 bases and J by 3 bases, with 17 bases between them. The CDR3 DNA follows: TGTGCCAGCAGCTTATCCTTCGGGAGCGGAATCTACGAGCAGTACTTC. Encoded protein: CASSLSFGSGIYEQYF.

The CDR3 loop reads CASSLGVAAEEKLFF. CDR3 bases: TGTGCCAGCAGCTTAGGTGTGGCAGCAGAGGAAAAACTGTTTTTT. This chain links TRBV7-9 with TRBJ1-4; D is unresolved. V lost 1 base and J 8 bases, leaving 14 bases between the germline ends. Germline lookup yields CDR1 SEHNR and CDR2 FQNEAQ (reference sequence). CDR3 size: 15 residues. Based on the CDR3 plus reference TRBV7-9 and TRBJ1-4, the full variable domain is DTGVSQNPRHKITKRGQNVTFRCDPISEHNRLYWYRQTLGQGPEFLTYFQNEAQLEKSRLLSDRFSAERPKGSFSTLEIQRTEQGDSAMYLCASSLGVAAEEKLFFGSGTQLSVL.

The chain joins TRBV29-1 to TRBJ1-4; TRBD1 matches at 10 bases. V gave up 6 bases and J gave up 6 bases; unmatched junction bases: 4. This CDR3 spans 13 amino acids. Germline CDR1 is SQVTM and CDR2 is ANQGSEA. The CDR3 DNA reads TGCAGCGTCCTCGGGACAGGGGATGAAAAACTGTTTTTT. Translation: CSVLGTGDEKLFF.

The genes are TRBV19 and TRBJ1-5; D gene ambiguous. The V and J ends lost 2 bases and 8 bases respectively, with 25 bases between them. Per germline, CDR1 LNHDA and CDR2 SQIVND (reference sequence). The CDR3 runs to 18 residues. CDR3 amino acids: CASSITHRVANPEKPQHF. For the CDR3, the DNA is TGTGCCAGTAGTATAACCCACCGGGTGGCCAACCCAGAGAAGCCCCAGCATTTT. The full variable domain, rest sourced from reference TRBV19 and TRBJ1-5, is DGGITQSPKYLFRKEGQNVTLSCEQNLNHDAMYWYRQDPGQGLRLIYYSQIVNDFQKGDIAEGYSVSREKKESFPLTVTSAQKNPTAFYLCASSITHRVANPEKPQHFGDGTRLSIL.

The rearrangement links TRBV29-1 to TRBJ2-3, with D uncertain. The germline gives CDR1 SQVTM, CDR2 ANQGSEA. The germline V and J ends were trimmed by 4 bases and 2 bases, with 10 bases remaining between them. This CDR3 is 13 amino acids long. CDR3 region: CSVVLGYTDTQYF. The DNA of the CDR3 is TGCAGCGTTGTTTTAGGGTACACAGATACGCAGTATTTT.

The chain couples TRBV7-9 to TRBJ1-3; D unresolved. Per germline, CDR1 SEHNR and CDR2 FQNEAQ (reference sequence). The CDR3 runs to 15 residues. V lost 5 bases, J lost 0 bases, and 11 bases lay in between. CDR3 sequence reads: CASSLARSSGNTIYF. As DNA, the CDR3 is TGTGCCAGCAGCCTCGCCAGGAGCTCTGGAAACACCATATATTTT.

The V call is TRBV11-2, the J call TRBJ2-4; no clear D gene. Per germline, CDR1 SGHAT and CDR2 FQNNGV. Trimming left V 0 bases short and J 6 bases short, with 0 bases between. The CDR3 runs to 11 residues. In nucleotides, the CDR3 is TGTGCCAGCAGCTTAGAAAACATTCAGTACTTC. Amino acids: CASSLENIQYF.

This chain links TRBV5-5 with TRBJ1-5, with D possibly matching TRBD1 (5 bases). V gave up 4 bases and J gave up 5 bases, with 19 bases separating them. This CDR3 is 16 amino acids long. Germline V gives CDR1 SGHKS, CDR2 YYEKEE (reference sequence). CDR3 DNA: TGTGCCAGCAGCACCCTAACGGGGCAGGGACATCAGCCCCAGCATTTT. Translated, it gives CASSTLTGQGHQPQHF.

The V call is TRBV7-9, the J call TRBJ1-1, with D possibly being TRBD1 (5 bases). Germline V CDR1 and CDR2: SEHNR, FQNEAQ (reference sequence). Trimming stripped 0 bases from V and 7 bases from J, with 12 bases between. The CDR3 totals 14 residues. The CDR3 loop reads CASSLAEGASEAFF. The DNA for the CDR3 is TGTGCCAGCAGCTTAGCGGAAGGGGCCAGTGAAGCTTTCTTT.

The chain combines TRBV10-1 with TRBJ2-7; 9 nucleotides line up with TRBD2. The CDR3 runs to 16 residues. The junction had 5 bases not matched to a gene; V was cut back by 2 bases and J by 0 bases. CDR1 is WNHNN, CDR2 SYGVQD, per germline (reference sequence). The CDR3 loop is CASSEASGTSSYEQYF. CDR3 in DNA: TGCGCCAGCAGTGAGGCTAGCGGGACGAGCTCCTACGAGCAGTACTTC.

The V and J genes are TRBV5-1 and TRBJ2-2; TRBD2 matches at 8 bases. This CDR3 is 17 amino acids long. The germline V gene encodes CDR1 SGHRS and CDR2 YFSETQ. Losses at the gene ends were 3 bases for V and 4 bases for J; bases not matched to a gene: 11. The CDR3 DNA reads TGCGCCAGCAGCTCCGCTAATCCGGGAGGGCCCACCGGGGAGCTGTTTTTT. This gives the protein CASSSANPGGPTGELFF.

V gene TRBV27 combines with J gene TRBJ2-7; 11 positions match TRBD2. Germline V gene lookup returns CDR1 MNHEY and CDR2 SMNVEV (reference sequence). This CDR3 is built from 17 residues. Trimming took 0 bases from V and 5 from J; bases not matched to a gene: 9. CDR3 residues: CASSLSSTSGIIHEQYF. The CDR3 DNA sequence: TGTGCCAGCAGTTTATCTTCGACTAGCGGGATTATCCACGAGCAGTACTTC.

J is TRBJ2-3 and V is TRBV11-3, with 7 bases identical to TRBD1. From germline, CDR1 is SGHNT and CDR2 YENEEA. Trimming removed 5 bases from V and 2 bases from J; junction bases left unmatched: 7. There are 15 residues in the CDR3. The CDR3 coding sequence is TGTGCCAGCAGCCGAACAGGGGTAAACACAGATACGCAGTATTTT. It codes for CASSRTGVNTDTQYF.

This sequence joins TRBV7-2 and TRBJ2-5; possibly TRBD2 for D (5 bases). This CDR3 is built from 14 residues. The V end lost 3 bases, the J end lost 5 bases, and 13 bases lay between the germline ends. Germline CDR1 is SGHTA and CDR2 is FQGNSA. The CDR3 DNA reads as TGTGCCAGCAGCTTTTGGGAGCCTCCGGAGACCCAGTACTTC. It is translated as CASSFWEPPETQYF.

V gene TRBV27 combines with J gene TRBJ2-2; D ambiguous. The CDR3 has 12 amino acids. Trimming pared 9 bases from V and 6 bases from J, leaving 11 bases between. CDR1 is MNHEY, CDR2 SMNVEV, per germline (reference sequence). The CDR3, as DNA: TGTGCCAGTTTACTTGGTGCCGGGGAGCTGTTTTTT. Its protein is CASLLGAGELFF.

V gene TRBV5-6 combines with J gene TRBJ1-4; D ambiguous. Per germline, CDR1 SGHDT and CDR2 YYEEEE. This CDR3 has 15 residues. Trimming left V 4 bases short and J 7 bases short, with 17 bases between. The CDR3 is CASSASSAMIEKLFF. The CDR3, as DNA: TGTGCCAGCAGCGCATCCAGTGCGATGATTGAAAAACTGTTTTTT.

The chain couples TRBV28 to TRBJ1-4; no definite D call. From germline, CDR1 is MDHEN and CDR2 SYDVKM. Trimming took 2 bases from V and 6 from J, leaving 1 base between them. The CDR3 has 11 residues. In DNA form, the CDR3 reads TGTGCCAGCAGTTTAGATGAAAAACTGTTTTTT. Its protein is CASSLDEKLFF.

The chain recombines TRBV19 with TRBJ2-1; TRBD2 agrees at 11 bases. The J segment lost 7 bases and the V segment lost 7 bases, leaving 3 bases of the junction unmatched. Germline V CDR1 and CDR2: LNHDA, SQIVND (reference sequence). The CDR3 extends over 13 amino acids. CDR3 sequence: CASKTSGMNEQFF. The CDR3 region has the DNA TGTGCCAGTAAGACTAGCGGGATGAATGAGCAGTTCTTC.

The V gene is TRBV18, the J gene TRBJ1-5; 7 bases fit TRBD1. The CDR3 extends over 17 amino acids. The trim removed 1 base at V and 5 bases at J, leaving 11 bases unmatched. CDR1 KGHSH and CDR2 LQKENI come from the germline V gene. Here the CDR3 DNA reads TGTGCCAGCTCACCACAACGCCGGGACAGCCCATATCAGCCCCAGCATTTT. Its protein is CASSPQRRDSPYQPQHF. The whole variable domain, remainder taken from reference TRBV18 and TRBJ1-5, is NAGVMQNPRHLVRRRGQEARLRCSPMKGHSHVYWYRQLPEEGLKFMVYLQKENIIDESGMPKERFSAEFPKEGPSILRIQQVVRGDSAAYFCASSPQRRDSPYQPQHFGDGTRLSIL.

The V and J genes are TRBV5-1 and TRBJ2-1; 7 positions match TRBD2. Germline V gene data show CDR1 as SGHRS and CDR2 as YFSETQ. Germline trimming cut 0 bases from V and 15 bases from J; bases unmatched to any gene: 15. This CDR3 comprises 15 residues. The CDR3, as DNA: TGCGCCAGCAGCTTGGGGGCCGGAGAGCGGGAAGGGCGGTTCTTC. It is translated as CASSLGAGEREGRFF.

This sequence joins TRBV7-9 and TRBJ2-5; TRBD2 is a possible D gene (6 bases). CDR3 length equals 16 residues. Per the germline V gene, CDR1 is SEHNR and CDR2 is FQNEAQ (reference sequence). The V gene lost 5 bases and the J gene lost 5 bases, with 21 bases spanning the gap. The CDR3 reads CASSLIIAEAGETQYF. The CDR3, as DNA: TGTGCCAGCAGCCTCATAATAGCGGAGGCCGGGGAGACCCAGTACTTC.

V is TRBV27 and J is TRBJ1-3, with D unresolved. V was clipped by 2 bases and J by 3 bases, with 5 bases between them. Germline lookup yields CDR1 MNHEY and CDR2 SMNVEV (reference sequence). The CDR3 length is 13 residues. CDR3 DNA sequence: TGTGCCAGCAGTTTAATACTTGGAAACACCATATATTTT. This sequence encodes CASSLILGNTIYF.

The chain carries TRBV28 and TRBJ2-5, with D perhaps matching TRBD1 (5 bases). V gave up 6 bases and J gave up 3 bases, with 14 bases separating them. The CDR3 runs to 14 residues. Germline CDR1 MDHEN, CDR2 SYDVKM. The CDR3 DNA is TGTGCCAGCAGGTCAGGGTGGAAGAAAGAGACCCAGTACTTC. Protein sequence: CASRSGWKKETQYF.

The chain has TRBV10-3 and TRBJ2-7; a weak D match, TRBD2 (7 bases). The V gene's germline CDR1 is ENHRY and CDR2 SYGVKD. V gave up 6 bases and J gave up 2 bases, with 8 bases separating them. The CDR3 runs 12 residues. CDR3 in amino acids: CAIRGGAYEQYF. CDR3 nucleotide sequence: TGTGCCATCAGAGGGGGGGCCTACGAGCAGTACTTC.